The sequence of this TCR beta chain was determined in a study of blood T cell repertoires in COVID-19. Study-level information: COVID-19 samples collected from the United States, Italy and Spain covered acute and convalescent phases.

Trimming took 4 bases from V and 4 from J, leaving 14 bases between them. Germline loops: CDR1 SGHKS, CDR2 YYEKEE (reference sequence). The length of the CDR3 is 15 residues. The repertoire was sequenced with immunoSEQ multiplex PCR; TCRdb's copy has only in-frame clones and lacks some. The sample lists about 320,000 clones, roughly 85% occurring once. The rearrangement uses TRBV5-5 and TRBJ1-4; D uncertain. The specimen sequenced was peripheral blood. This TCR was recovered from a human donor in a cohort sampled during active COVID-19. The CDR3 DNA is TGTGCCAGCAGCCTGGGTCAGATTCGTAATGAAAAACTGTTTTTT. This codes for CASSLGQIRNEKLFF.